The T cell receptor (beta chain) under discussion was sequenced for a study of beta chain features in type 1 diabetes. Study information: There was similarity between patients and healthy donors in age, gender and cell yields. Across the samples, roughly 98 million sorted cells were examined in total. Study outcomes and limitations: Resolution of whether HLA type affects TCRB rearrangement was not achieved here.

V lost 7 bases, J lost 4 bases, and 1 base stayed unmatched. CDR1 and CDR2 (germline): SQVTM, ANQGSEA. This CDR3 has 12 residues. Regarding this clone: Its antigen is still unknown.

Sorting with CD45RO/CCR7/CD25/CD127/CD95/CD27 yielded naive, central memory, regulatory and stem-like memory CD4+ cells. Sequencing targeted expressed TCRB transcripts, as all isolated RNA had been reverse transcribed. Method: immunoSEQ multiplex PCR; TCRdb's copy keeps in-frame clones and lacks some. The data contain some 410,000 clones, around 14% of them singletons. The sample consisted of naive CD4+ T cells from blood. The chain links TRBV29-1 to TRBJ1-4; TRBD1 aligns across 9 bases. The receptor was derived from a man aged 25 to 40 in good health. CDR3 amino acids: CSAGQGNEKLFF. DNA of the CDR3: TGCAGCGCGGGACAGGGTAATGAAAAACTGTTTTTT.